This T cell receptor beta chain derives from a study of blood T cell repertoires in COVID-19. At the level of the study: The study drew acute and convalescent COVID-19 samples from the United States, Italy and Spain. Nucleic acid was either cDNA or gDNA, and it came from T cells, B-cell-depleted T cells, or PBMCs.

In its sample, this clone was seen once. The V gene lost 6 bases and the J gene lost 7 bases, with 9 bases spanning the gap. The CDR3 covers 10 residues. Germline V CDR1 and CDR2: DFQATT, SNEGSKA (reference sequence). In the original workflow: Counts of nucleated cells, estimated from reference gene primer amplification, were obtained. Using immunoSEQ multiplex PCR, the repertoire was profiled, and TCRdb retains in-frame clones only, with some absent. The V and J calls and clone size were taken over from that table, and D and trimming were inferred from the DNA. The sample lists 95,000 to 110,000 clones, over 75% occurring once.

The gene calls are TRBV20-1 and TRBJ1-2, with D unclear. The sequencing input was peripheral blood. This sequence was found in a human donor in a cohort sampled during active COVID-19. This chain's CDR3 is CSAKRGGYTF. CDR3 coding DNA: TGCAGTGCAAAGCGGGGTGGCTACACCTTC.